The 7 T cell receptor beta chains given below trace back to one sample, sequenced in a study of blood T cell repertoires in COVID-19. Only in-frame clones appear in the TCRdb table, and some are missing; sequencing was by immunoSEQ multiplex PCR. The sample yields more than 200,000 clones, 84% seen once. Sequenced sample: peripheral blood. All receptors derive from a woman aged 80 or over with COVID-19, enrolled during active disease.

The rearrangement joins TRBV3-1 (or the pseudogene TRBV3-2) to TRBJ1-5; TRBD1 matches at 10 bases. Looked up from germline, CDR1 is LGHDT and CDR2 is YNNKEL (reference sequence). This CDR3 is built from 16 residues. With 1 base clipped from V and 2 bases from J, the junction kept 2 bases outside the gene matches. The CDR3, as DNA: TGTGCCAGCAGCCAAGGGGACAGGGGTGGCAATCAGCCCCAGCATTTT. The encoded protein is CASSQGDRGGNQPQHF.

The J gene is TRBJ1-2, the V gene TRBV18; D is undetermined. Trimming pared 6 bases from V and 7 bases from J, leaving 21 bases between. Germline loops: CDR1 KGHSH, CDR2 LQKENI. The CDR3 has 15 residues. CDR3: CASSPKPVDAGGYTF. The DNA for the CDR3 is TGTGCCAGCTCTCCGAAGCCGGTGGATGCAGGTGGCTACACCTTC.

This rearrangement joins TRBV3-1 (or the pseudogene TRBV3-2) to TRBJ2-7; the match to TRBD1 covers 7 bases. The CDR3 is 13 residues long. From germline, CDR1 is LGHDT and CDR2 YNNKEL (reference sequence). The V segment lost 8 bases and the J segment 5 bases; nucleotides outside the gene matches: 9. The CDR3 DNA follows: TGTGCCAGCGCGCTCACCGACAGGGACGAGCAGTACTTC. This translates into CASALTDRDEQYF.

The genes are TRBV5-1 and TRBJ2-3; 8 bases fit TRBD1. J gave up 4 bases and V 3 bases, and 1 base lay outside the gene matches. The CDR3 is made up of 13 amino acids. CDR1 and CDR2 from the germline V gene are SGHRS and YFSETQ. CDR3 protein: CASSSQGADTQYF. CDR3 sequence (DNA): TGCGCCAGCAGCTCACAGGGGGCAGATACGCAGTATTTT.

V usage is TRBV28 and J usage is TRBJ1-1; D is unresolved. CDR1 is MDHEN and CDR2 is SYDVKM in the germline V gene. CDR3 length: 15 residues. Trimming took off 5 bases at V and 1 base at J, with 14 bases between the two ends. CDR3 nucleotide sequence: TGTGCCAGCAGTCCCCCGGGTCCTCGGAACACTGAAGCTTTCTTT. Encoded protein: CASSPPGPRNTEAFF.

The chain carries TRBV5-1 and TRBJ1-1; 7 nucleotides line up with TRBD1. V was clipped by 1 base and J by 5 bases; unmatched bases: 5. This CDR3 is 14 amino acids long. CDR1 is SGHRS and CDR2 is YFSETQ in the germline V gene. The DNA for the CDR3 is TGCGCCAGCAGCTTGTCAGGGGGTCGGACTGAAGCTTTCTTT. Residues: CASSLSGGRTEAFF.

This sequence joins TRBV19 and TRBJ1-5, with a possible D match to TRBD1 (5 bases). Germline V gives CDR1 LNHDA, CDR2 SQIVND (reference sequence). V shed 5 bases and J shed 6 bases, with 11 bases lying between them. CDR3 length: 13 amino acids. The CDR3 DNA is TGTGCCAGTAGTCCACAGGCTGGTCAGCCCCAGCATTTT. Its protein product is CASSPQAGQPQHF.